These 22 T cell receptor beta chains were all obtained from the same sample, sequenced in a study of identical twins. One entry per CDR3 protein, called by TCRdb with MiXCR from the 5' RACE reads. The sample has some 1,600,000 distinct CDR3 sequences, less than 40% seen once. The specimen sequenced was cord blood. The receptor set was obtained from a newborn girl in good health.

This chain joins TRBV20-1 and TRBJ2-7; D is unresolved. The germline V gene has CDR1 DFQATT and CDR2 SNEGSKA (reference sequence). The CDR3 length is 12 residues. V lost 5 bases and J 4 bases, leaving 12 bases between the germline ends. This CDR3 reads CSAGAVHYEQYF. CDR3 nucleotide sequence: TGCAGTGCTGGTGCCGTCCATTACGAGCAGTACTTC.

On this clonotype: A much larger clone differs by one base, so this may be a read error. The chain uses TRBV5-1 and TRBJ2-4; possible D gene TRBD1, 6 bases. Germline CDR1 is SGHRS and CDR2 is YFSETQ. This CDR3 region has 14 residues. V lost 0 bases and J 6 bases, leaving 10 bases between the germline ends. Written as DNA, the CDR3 is TGCGCCAGCAGCTTGGCAGGGGTAGCAAACATTCAGTACTTC. This encodes CASSLAGVANIQYF.

This clonotype showed up just a few times. This rearrangement joins TRBV21-1 to TRBJ2-5; the DNA was not compared with TRBD2, the D call given in the table. TRBV21-1 is flagged as a pseudogene. The CDR3 has 19 amino acids. CDR3 DNA sequence: TGTGCCAGCAGCAAAGAGTCGGCTAGCTCAGCATTTCGGCAAGAGACCCAGTACTTC. Residues: CASSKESASSAFRQETQYF.

The table lists this clonotype with a few counts. This chain joins TRBV11-2 and TRBJ1-2, with TRBD1 identical over 10 bases. Germline assignment: CDR1 SGHAT and CDR2 FQNNGV. This CDR3 region has 17 residues. V was clipped by 2 bases and J by 3 bases; unmatched bases: 9. CDR3 region: CASSLRPGQGTDYGYTF. The CDR3 DNA reads as TGTGCCAGCAGCTTACGACCGGGACAGGGGACGGACTATGGCTACACCTTC.

This clonotype has only a few counts. The chain couples TRBV27 to TRBJ2-3; D gene uncertain. Germline CDR1 MNHEY, CDR2 SMNVEV (reference sequence). CDR3 size: 16 residues. V lost 5 bases to trimming and J lost 0 bases, with 15 bases between them. CDR3 sequence reads: CASSPLDWSSTDTQYF. The CDR3 bases are TGTGCCAGCAGTCCCTTAGACTGGAGCAGCACAGATACGCAGTATTTT.

This clonotype was seen only a few times. V gene TRBV12-3 or TRBV12-4 combines with J gene TRBJ2-7; D possibly corresponds to TRBD2 (6 bases). The ends were cut back, 5 bases at V and 3 bases at J, with 14 bases in the middle. The CDR3 is 14 amino acids. The CDR3, as DNA: TGTGCCAGCAGTCCCAGGGTCGGGGGCTACGAGCAGTACTTC. Protein: CASSPRVGGYEQYF.

This chain joins TRBV4-1 and TRBJ2-3, with a tentative D call TRBD1 (6 bases). Trimming left V 2 bases short and J 4 bases short, with 16 bases between. Germline CDR1 is MGHRA and CDR2 is YSYEKL. This CDR3 has 16 amino acids. CDR3 nucleotide sequence: TGCGCCAGCAGCCAACAGGGGCCACCTGTCCCAGATACGCAGTATTTT. Protein sequence: CASSQQGPPVPDTQYF.

The rearrangement joins TRBV5-1 to TRBJ2-7; D ambiguous. Trimming cost V 0 bases and J 4 bases, with 23 bases left between them. Looked up from germline, CDR1 is SGHRS and CDR2 is YFSETQ. CDR3 size: 18 residues. The CDR3 is CASSLVPPTTPALYEQYF. CDR3 DNA sequence: TGCGCCAGCAGCTTGGTCCCTCCCACCACGCCGGCCTTGTACGAGCAGTACTTC.

The chain combines TRBV20-1 with TRBJ2-5, with TRBD2 matching 7 bases. Trimming took 3 bases from V and 11 from J; bases not matched to a gene: 9. The germline CDR1 and CDR2 sequences are DFQATT and SNEGSKA (reference sequence). The CDR3 runs to 12 residues. The CDR3 coding sequence is TGCAGTGCTAGTGAGAGCGGGGCTAAACAGTACTTC. As protein: CSASESGAKQYF.

The CDR3 loop reads CSARPGLEGYEQYF. The DNA of the CDR3 is TGCAGTGCTAGGCCGGGACTAGAGGGCTACGAGCAGTACTTC. The genes are TRBV20-1 and TRBJ2-7, with 8 bases aligning to TRBD2. This CDR3 is 14 amino acids long. Germline CDR1 is DFQATT and CDR2 is SNEGSKA (reference sequence). V was pared by 3 bases and J by 3 bases, with 7 bases of the junction left unmatched.

The chain couples TRBV11-1 to TRBJ2-1, with 7 positions matching TRBD1. Gene TRBJ2-7 matches the end of the DNA better, so the J call may be wrong. CDR1 SGHAT and CDR2 FQDESV come from the germline V gene (reference sequence). The CDR3 contains 14 residues. The CDR3, as DNA: TGTGCCAGCAGCCGGGACAGTTATTACAATGAGCAGTACTTC. The encoded protein is CASSRDSYYNEQYF.

The chain couples TRBV20-1 to TRBJ2-5; 7 bases line up with TRBD2. Germline CDR1 DFQATT, CDR2 SNEGSKA (reference sequence). The CDR3 length is 14 residues. V shed 6 bases, J shed 7 bases, and the junction held 14 bases outside the gene matches. DNA for the CDR3: TGCAGTGCAACTTTCCGGGACTATATGCGGACCCAGTACTTC. Residues: CSATFRDYMRTQYF.

The table lists this clonotype with a few counts. The rearrangement joins TRBV5-1 to TRBJ2-1, with D possibly being TRBD2 (6 bases). CDR3 length: 15 amino acids. The germline V gene has CDR1 SGHRS and CDR2 YFSETQ. The germline V and J ends were trimmed by 2 bases and 6 bases, with 15 bases remaining between them. CDR3 sequence reads: CASSLSPEGLNEQFF. The CDR3 bases are TGCGCCAGCAGCTTATCGCCGGAGGGCCTCAATGAGCAGTTCTTC.

The chain recombines TRBV30 with TRBJ2-7, with D uncertain. In germline, CDR1 is GTSNPN, CDR2 SVGIG (reference sequence). CDR3 size: 10 residues. V lost 7 bases, J lost 2 bases, and 6 bases lay in between. In DNA form, the CDR3 reads TGTGCCTTCCGTACCTACGAGCAGTACTTC. Its protein product is CAFRTYEQYF.

The V call is TRBV12-3 or TRBV12-4, the J call TRBJ2-5, with 9 nucleotides matching TRBD2. The CDR3 spans 17 residues. The V segment lost 3 bases and the J segment 13 bases; nucleotides outside the gene matches: 21. Written as DNA, the CDR3 is TGTGCCAGCAGTTTCATTGGAATAGCGGGAGAAGGCAATGAGCGGTACTTC. Encoded protein: CASSFIGIAGEGNERYF.

The rearrangement joins TRBV20-1 to TRBJ2-1, with 9 bases matching TRBD2. The trim removed 3 bases at V and 5 bases at J, leaving 5 bases unmatched. The CDR3 has 14 residues. The germline gives CDR1 DFQATT, CDR2 SNEGSKA (reference sequence). The DNA of the CDR3 is TGCAGTGCTAGGCCAGCGGGAGGCAACAATGAGCAGTTCTTC. Protein product: CSARPAGGNNEQFF.

V is TRBV20-1 and J is TRBJ1-1; D not certain. Per the germline V gene, CDR1 is DFQATT and CDR2 is SNEGSKA (reference sequence). V dropped 0 bases and J dropped 2 bases, with 7 bases sitting between them. The CDR3 runs 13 residues. CDR3: CSAREQINTEAFF. The CDR3 region has the DNA TGCAGTGCTAGAGAGCAGATAAACACTGAAGCTTTCTTT.

V usage is TRBV29-1 and J usage is TRBJ2-6; possible D gene TRBD2, 6 bases. The CDR3 is 16 residues long. Germline V gene data show CDR1 as SQVTM and CDR2 as ANQGSEA. Trimming stripped 1 base from V and 0 bases from J, with 10 bases between. The CDR3 sequence is CSVEGRGTSGANVLTF. The CDR3 DNA sequence: TGCAGCGTTGAAGGGCGGGGAACCTCTGGGGCCAACGTCCTGACTTTC.

Notes on this clonotype: This may be a read error: a much more frequent sequence differs by one nucleotide. CDR3 sequence (DNA): TGCAGCGTTGAAGGTCCGGGACTAGGAGAGACCCAGTTCTTC. This translates into CSVEGPGLGETQFF. The V call is TRBV29-1, the J call TRBJ2-1, with TRBD2 matching over 8 bases. CDR1 is SQVTM, CDR2 ANQGSEA, per germline. The V and J ends lost 1 base and 13 bases, in that order; junction bases with no gene match: 12. This CDR3 comprises 14 residues.

This clonotype was seen a handful of times. The chain is built from TRBV5-4 and TRBJ2-1; D possibly corresponds to TRBD2 (6 bases). Germline V lookup: CDR1 SGHNT, CDR2 YYREEE (reference sequence). Trimming cost V 2 bases and J 7 bases, with 13 bases left between them. The CDR3 is 14 residues long. The CDR3 DNA reads TGTGCCAGCAGCTTTGGGGGAGGTGTAAATGAGCAGTTCTTC. It specifies CASSFGGGVNEQFF.

CDR3 in DNA: TGTGCCAGTTCTCGACAGGGGGACACCGGGGAGCTGTTTTTT. This sequence encodes CASSRQGDTGELFF. The chain carries TRBV19 and TRBJ2-2, with 9 bases that match TRBD1. The CDR3 has 14 residues. Germline values: CDR1 LNHDA, CDR2 SQIVND (reference sequence). The V gene end was trimmed by 8 bases and the J gene end by 3 bases; junction bases not matched to a gene: 4.

This chain links TRBV7-2 with TRBJ1-1; 7 bases are shared with TRBD1. The germline V gene has CDR1 SGHTA and CDR2 FQGNSA. With V trimmed by 2 bases and J by 7 bases, 10 bases remained unmatched. The CDR3 is 15 residues long. The chain's CDR3 is CASSLNYRGRGEAFF. The CDR3 DNA is TGTGCCAGCAGCTTAAACTACAGGGGCAGGGGTGAAGCTTTCTTT. Full variable domain (missing parts from reference TRBV7-2 and TRBJ1-1): GAGVSQSPSNKVTEKGKDVELRCDPISGHTALYWYRQSLGQGLEFLIYFQGNSAPDKSGLPSDRFSAERTGGSVSTLTIQRTQQEDSAVYLCASSLNYRGRGEAFFGQGTRLTVV.